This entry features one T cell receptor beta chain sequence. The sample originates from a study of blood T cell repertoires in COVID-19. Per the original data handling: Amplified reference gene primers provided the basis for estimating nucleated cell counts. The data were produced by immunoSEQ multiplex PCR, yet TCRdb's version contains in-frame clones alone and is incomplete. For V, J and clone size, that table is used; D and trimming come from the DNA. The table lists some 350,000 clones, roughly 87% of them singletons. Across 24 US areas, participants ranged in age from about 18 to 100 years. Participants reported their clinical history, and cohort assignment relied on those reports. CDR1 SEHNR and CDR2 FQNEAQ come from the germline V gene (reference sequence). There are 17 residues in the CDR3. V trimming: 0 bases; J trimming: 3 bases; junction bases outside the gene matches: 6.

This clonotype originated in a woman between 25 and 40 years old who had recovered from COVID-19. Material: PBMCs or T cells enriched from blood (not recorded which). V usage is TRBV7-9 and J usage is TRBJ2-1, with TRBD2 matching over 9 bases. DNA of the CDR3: TGTGCCAGCAGCTTAGCGTATGGCGGGGGGGTCTACAATGAGCAGTTCTTC. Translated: CASSLAYGGGVYNEQFF. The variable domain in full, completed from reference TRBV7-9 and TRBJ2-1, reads DTGVSQNPRHKITKRGQNVTFRCDPISEHNRLYWYRQTLGQGPEFLTYFQNEAQLEKSRLLSDRFSAERPKGSFSTLEIQRTEQGDSAMYLCASSLAYGGGVYNEQFFGPGTRLTVL.